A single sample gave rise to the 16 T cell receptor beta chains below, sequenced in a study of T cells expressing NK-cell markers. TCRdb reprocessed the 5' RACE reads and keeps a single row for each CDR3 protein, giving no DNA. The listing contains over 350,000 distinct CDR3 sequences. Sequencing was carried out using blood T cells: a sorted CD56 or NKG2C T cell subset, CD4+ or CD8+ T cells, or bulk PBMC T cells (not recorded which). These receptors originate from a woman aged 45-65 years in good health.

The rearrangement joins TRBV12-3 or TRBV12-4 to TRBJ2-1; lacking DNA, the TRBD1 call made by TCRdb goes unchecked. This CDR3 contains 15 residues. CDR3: CASSFTGSRSNEQFF.

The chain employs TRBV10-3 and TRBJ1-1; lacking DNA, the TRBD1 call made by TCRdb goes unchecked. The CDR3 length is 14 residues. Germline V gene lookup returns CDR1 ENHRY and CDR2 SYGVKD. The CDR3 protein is CAISGRGLGSEAFF.

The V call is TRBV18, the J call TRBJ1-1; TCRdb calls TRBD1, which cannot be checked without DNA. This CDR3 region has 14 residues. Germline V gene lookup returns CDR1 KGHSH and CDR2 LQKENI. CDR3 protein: CASTEGRGNTEAFF. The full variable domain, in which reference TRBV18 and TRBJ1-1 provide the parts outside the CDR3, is NAGVMQNPRHLVRRRGQEARLRCSPMKGHSHVYWYRQLPEEGLKFMVYLQKENIIDESGMPKERFSAEFPKEGPSILRIQQVVRGDSAAYFCASTEGRGNTEAFFGQGTRLTVV.

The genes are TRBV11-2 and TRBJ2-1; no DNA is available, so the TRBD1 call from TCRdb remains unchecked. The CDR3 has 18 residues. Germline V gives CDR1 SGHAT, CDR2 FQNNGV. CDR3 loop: CASNPNQFRGEYLDEQFF.

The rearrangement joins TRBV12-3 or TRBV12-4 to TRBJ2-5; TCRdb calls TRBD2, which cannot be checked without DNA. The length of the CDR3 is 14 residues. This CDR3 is CASTALAVHGTQYF.

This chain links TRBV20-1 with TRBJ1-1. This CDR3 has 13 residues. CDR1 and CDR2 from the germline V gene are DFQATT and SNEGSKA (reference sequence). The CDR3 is CSARAEVRTEAFF.

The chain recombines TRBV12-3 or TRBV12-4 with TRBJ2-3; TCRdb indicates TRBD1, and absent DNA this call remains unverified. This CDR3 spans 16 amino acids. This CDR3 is CASSSRDRAITDTQYF.

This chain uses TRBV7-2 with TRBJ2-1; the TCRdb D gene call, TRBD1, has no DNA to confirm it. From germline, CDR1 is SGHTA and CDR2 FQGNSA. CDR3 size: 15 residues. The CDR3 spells CASAPTKGGYNEQFF.

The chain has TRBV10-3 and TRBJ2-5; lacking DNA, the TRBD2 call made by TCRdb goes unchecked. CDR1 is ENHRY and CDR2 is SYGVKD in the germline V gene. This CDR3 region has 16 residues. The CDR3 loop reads CAISESAPSGQETQYF.

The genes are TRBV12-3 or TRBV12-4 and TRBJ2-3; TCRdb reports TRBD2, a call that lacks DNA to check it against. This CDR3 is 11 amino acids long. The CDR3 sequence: CATAAGDTQYF.

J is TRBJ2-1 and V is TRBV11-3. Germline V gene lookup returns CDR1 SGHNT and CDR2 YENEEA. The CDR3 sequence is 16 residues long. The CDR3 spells CASSLDVGFPYNEQFF.

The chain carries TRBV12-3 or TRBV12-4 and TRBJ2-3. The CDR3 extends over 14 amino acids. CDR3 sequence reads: CASSLSHVGDTQYF.

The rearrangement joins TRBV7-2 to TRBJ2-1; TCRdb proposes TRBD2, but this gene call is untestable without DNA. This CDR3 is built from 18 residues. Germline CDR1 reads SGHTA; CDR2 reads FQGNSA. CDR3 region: CASSRRASGRGIHNEQFF.

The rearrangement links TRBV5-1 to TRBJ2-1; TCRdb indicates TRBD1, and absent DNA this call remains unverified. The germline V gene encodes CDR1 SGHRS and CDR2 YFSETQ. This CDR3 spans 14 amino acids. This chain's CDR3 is CASANEGGIGEQFF.

The CDR3 is CASSQDLGGQGRNEQFF. The rearrangement joins TRBV4-1 to TRBJ2-1; TCRdb returns TRBD1, unconfirmable since there is no DNA. The CDR3 is made up of 17 amino acids. The germline gives CDR1 MGHRA, CDR2 YSYEKL.

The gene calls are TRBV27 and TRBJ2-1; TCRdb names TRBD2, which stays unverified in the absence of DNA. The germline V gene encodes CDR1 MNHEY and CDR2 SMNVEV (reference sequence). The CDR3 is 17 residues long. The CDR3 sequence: CASSLQRVNREGNEQFF.